The next 18 T cell receptor beta chains were all read from a single sample in a study of blood T cell repertoires in COVID-19. The data were produced by immunoSEQ multiplex PCR, yet TCRdb's version contains in-frame clones alone and is incomplete. The sample holds some 80,000 clones, approximately 84% seen once. Sequenced material: peripheral blood. The receptors shown here come from a man aged 55 to 70 with active or convalescent COVID-19.

The rearrangement joins TRBV25-1 to TRBJ1-2; D possibly corresponds to TRBD1 (5 bases). The germline V gene encodes CDR1 MGHDK and CDR2 SYGVNS. The CDR3 is made up of 15 amino acids. The germline V and J ends were trimmed by 2 bases and 1 base, with 11 bases remaining between them. CDR3 coding DNA: TGTGCCAGCAGTGAACCAGGGCTCCTTAACTATGGCTACACCTTC. Amino acid sequence: CASSEPGLLNYGYTF.

This rearrangement joins TRBV19 to TRBJ1-4; 8 bases align to TRBD1. Germline loops: CDR1 LNHDA, CDR2 SQIVND (reference sequence). After removal of 9 bases from V and 2 bases from J, the junction contained 8 bases not matched to a gene. The CDR3 contains 15 residues. CDR3 in amino acids: CASKDRGATNEKLFF. The DNA for the CDR3 is TGTGCCAGCAAAGACAGGGGTGCTACTAATGAAAAACTGTTTTTT.

The chain uses TRBV19 and TRBJ2-2, with TRBD1 matching 12 bases. The CDR3 is 17 amino acids. V was pared by 8 bases and J by 2 bases, with 9 bases of the junction left unmatched. CDR1 LNHDA and CDR2 SQIVND come from the germline V gene (reference sequence). The CDR3 here is CASARDRGLGNTGELFF. CDR3 DNA sequence: TGTGCCAGTGCTCGGGACAGGGGGCTTGGTAACACCGGGGAGCTGTTTTTT.

The chain is built from TRBV6-2 or TRBV6-3 and TRBJ2-7, with 10 bases matching TRBD2. The germline V gene has CDR1 MNHEY and CDR2 SVGEGT. The CDR3 is made up of 14 amino acids. The J segment lost 3 bases and the V segment lost 5 bases, leaving 4 bases of the junction unmatched. CDR3: CASSVLAGLYEQYF. CDR3 coding DNA: TGTGCCAGCAGTGTACTAGCGGGGCTCTACGAGCAGTACTTC.

This clone was seen only a few times. The chain uses TRBV3-1 (or the pseudogene TRBV3-2) and TRBJ2-2; possible D gene TRBD1, 5 bases. The ends were cut back, 4 bases at V and 4 bases at J, with 16 bases in the middle. CDR3 length: 16 amino acids. The germline V gene has CDR1 LGHDT and CDR2 YNNKEL (reference sequence). DNA of the CDR3: TGTGCCAGCAGCCCCCGTTCAGGGATTGGCACCGGGGAGCTGTTTTTT. Translating gives CASSPRSGIGTGELFF.

Note on this clone: The same CDR3 arises from other DNA sequences in this sample as well. The V gene is TRBV6-5, the J gene TRBJ1-3; TRBD1 aligns across 7 bases. V shed 6 bases, J shed 4 bases, and the junction held 6 bases outside the gene matches. The CDR3 consists of 14 residues. Germline CDR1 MNHEY, CDR2 SVGAGI. CDR3: CASSLTGVGNTIYF. The CDR3 DNA reads TGTGCCAGCAGCCTAACAGGGGTCGGAAACACCATATATTTT.

The V and J genes are TRBV7-2 and TRBJ1-1; D possibly corresponds to TRBD1 (6 bases). From germline, CDR1 is SGHTA and CDR2 FQGNSA. The CDR3 is made up of 12 amino acids. The germline V and J ends were trimmed by 6 bases and 4 bases, with 9 bases remaining between them. The CDR3 region is CASSTGFTEAFF. The CDR3 DNA is TGTGCCAGCAGTACAGGGTTCACTGAAGCTTTCTTT.

This clone showed up just once. The V call is TRBV5-4, the J call TRBJ2-7; TRBD1 is a possible D gene (5 bases). Germline V gene data show CDR1 as SGHNT and CDR2 as YYREEE (reference sequence). CDR3 length: 16 amino acids. Trimming took off 4 bases at V and 3 bases at J, with 20 bases between the two ends. DNA for the CDR3: TGTGCCAGCAGCCCAAACGGTGGCAGGGTTGGCTACGAGCAGTACTTC. This translates into CASSPNGGRVGYEQYF.

In this sample, this clone turned up a few times. The CDR3 is CASSLLAGGTYNEQFF. The CDR3 coding sequence is TGCGCCAGCAGCTTGTTGGCAGGGGGGACCTACAATGAGCAGTTCTTC. The chain employs TRBV5-1 and TRBJ2-1, with D maybe TRBD1 (7 bases). Germline V gene sequence: CDR1 SGHRS, CDR2 YFSETQ. Trimming stripped 1 base from V and 2 bases from J, with 13 bases between. There are 16 residues in the CDR3.

The chain is built from TRBV14 and TRBJ1-1; D is undetermined. Germline-derived CDR1 and CDR2 are SGHDN and FVKESK. V shed 4 bases and J shed 3 bases, with 15 bases lying between them. The CDR3 is made up of 15 amino acids. CDR3: CASSPYGPGHTEAFF. The CDR3 nucleotides are TGTGCCAGCAGCCCATATGGGCCAGGTCACACTGAAGCTTTCTTT.

This clone is labeled large. The chain is built from TRBV6-1 and TRBJ1-6; the match to TRBD1 covers 9 bases. This CDR3 is 16 amino acids long. Germline-derived CDR1 and CDR2 are MNHNS and SASEGT. After removal of 3 bases from V and 8 bases from J, the junction contained 8 bases not matched to a gene. The CDR3 loop reads CASSDQQGAWDSPLHF. CDR3 nucleotides: TGTGCCAGCAGTGACCAACAGGGGGCTTGGGATTCACCCCTCCACTTT.

This chain joins TRBV11-2 and TRBJ2-7; unclear D gene. Germline values: CDR1 SGHAT, CDR2 FQNNGV. The V end was cut by 1 base, the J end by 2 bases, with 6 bases between. There are 13 residues in the CDR3. CDR3: CASSLGQPYEQYF. In nucleotides, the CDR3 is TGTGCCAGCAGCTTAGGACAACCCTACGAGCAGTACTTC.

This chain links TRBV5-8 with TRBJ1-1, with 7 bases matching TRBD1. After removal of 1 base from V and 1 base from J, the junction contained 10 bases not matched to a gene. The CDR3 spans 17 residues. Germline assignment: CDR1 SGHTS and CDR2 YDEGEE. The CDR3 DNA follows: TGTGCCAGCAGCTTGATACAGGGGATAGGAAGGAACACTGAAGCTTTCTTT. It translates to CASSLIQGIGRNTEAFF. Together with reference TRBV5-8 and TRBJ1-1, the CDR3 gives the full variable domain: EAGVTQSPTHLIKTRGQQATLRCSPISGHTSVYWYQQALGLGLQFLLWYDEGEERNRGNFPPRFSGRQFPNYSSELNVNALELEDSALYLCASSLIQGIGRNTEAFFGQGTRLTVV.

The gene calls are TRBV27 and TRBJ1-1; TRBD1 matches at 8 bases. There are 13 residues in the CDR3. J gave up 1 base and V 6 bases, and 1 base lay outside the gene matches. Germline V gene data show CDR1 as MNHEY and CDR2 as SMNVEV (reference sequence). CDR3 bases: TGTGCCAGCAGGGACAGGGAGAACACTGAAGCTTTCTTT. This encodes CASRDRENTEAFF.

This chain links TRBV5-6 with TRBJ2-7; the D gene is possibly TRBD1 (6 bases). This CDR3 is 15 amino acids long. Germline values: CDR1 SGHDT, CDR2 YYEEEE. V was clipped by 2 bases and J by 0 bases, with 12 bases between them. CDR3 sequence (DNA): TGTGCCAGCAGCTTCAGGGGTGGGAGCTCCTACGAGCAGTACTTC. Translated, it gives CASSFRGGSSYEQYF.

This clone was counted a few times. This chain links TRBV10-3 with TRBJ1-1; 12 positions match TRBD1. In germline, CDR1 is ENHRY, CDR2 SYGVKD. V lost 9 bases to trimming and J lost 3 bases; unmatched junction nucleotides: 8. The CDR3 totals 15 residues. As DNA, the CDR3 is TGTGCCATGGGACAGGGGGCCAGGGGTTACACTGAAGCTTTCTTT. This codes for CAMGQGARGYTEAFF.

The J gene is TRBJ1-5, the V gene TRBV19, with a tentative D call TRBD1 (5 bases). CDR1 and CDR2 from the germline V gene are LNHDA and SQIVND (reference sequence). The V gene lost 3 bases and the J gene lost 5 bases, with 11 bases spanning the gap. CDR3 length equals 14 residues. The CDR3 protein is CASSIQEGDQPQHF. Here the CDR3 DNA reads TGTGCCAGTAGTATCCAGGAAGGGGATCAGCCCCAGCATTTT.

CDR3: CASSLGQSTGYTF. The CDR3 nucleotides read TGTGCCAGCAGCTTAGGACAGTCCACTGGCTACACCTTC. This rearrangement joins TRBV7-9 to TRBJ1-2; D might be TRBD1 (5 bases). Deletions cut 1 base from V and 7 bases from J, with 10 bases between. The germline V gene has CDR1 SEHNR and CDR2 FQNEAQ (reference sequence). The CDR3 length is 13 residues.